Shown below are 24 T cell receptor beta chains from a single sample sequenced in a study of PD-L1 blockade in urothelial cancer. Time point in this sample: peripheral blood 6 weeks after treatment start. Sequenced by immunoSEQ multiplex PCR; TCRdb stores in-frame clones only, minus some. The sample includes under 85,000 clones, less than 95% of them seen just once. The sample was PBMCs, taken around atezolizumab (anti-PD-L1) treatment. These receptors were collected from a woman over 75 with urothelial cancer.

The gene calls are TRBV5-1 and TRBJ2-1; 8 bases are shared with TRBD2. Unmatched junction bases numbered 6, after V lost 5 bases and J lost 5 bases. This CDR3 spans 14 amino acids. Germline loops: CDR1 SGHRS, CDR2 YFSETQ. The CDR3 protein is CASRIAGLNNEQFF. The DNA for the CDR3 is TGCGCCAGCAGAATAGCGGGATTGAACAATGAGCAGTTCTTC.

The CDR3 loop is CASSLASGVGKHTGELFF. CDR3 bases: TGTGCCAGCAGCTTAGCGTCCGGGGTGGGAAAGCACACCGGGGAGCTGTTTTTT. This chain links TRBV7-9 with TRBJ2-2, with D tentatively TRBD2 (5 bases). The germline V and J ends were trimmed by 0 bases and 3 bases, with 17 bases remaining between them. Germline CDR1 reads SEHNR; CDR2 reads FQNEAQ (reference sequence). The CDR3 covers 18 residues.

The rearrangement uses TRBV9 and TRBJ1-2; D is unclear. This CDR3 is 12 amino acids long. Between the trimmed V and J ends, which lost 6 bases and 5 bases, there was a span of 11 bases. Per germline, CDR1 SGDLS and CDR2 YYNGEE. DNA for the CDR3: TGTGCCAGCACCTCCCCCCCTTATGGCTACACCTTC. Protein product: CASTSPPYGYTF.

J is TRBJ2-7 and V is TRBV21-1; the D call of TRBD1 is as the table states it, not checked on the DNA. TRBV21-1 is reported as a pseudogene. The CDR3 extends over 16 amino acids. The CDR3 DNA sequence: TGTGCCAGCATCACCCGACAGGACAGGAGGTCCTACGAGCAGTACTTC. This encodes CASITRQDRRSYEQYF.

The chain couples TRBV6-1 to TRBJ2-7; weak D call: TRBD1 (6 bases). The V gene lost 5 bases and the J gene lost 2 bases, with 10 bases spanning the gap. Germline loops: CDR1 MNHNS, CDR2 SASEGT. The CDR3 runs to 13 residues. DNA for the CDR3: TGTGCCAGCAGTCCTGGACAGCCCTACGAGCAGTACTTC. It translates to CASSPGQPYEQYF.

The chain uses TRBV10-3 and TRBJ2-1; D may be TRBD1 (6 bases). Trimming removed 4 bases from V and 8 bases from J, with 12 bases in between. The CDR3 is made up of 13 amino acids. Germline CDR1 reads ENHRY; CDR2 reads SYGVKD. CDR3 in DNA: TGTGCCATCAGTGGGTTTGGGGGCGATGAGCAGTTCTTC. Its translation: CAISGFGGDEQFF.

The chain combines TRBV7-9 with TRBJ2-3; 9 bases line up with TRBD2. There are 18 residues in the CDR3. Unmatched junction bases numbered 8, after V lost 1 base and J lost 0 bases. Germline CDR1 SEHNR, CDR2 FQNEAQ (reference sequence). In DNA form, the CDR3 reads TGTGCCAGCAGCTTAGGCGCTAGCGGGACAACTAGCACAGATACGCAGTATTTT. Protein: CASSLGASGTTSTDTQYF.

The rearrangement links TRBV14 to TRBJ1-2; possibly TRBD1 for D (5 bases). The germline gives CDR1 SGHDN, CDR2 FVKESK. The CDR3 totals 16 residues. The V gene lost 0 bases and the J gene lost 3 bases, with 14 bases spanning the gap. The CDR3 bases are TGTGCCAGCAGCCAAGATCAACCAGGGTGGTACTATGGCTACACCTTC. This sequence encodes CASSQDQPGWYYGYTF.

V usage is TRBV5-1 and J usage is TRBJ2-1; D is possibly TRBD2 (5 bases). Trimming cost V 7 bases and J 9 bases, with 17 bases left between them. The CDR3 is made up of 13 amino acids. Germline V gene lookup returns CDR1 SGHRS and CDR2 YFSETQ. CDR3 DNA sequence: TGCGCCAGCGGTTCGGGCCCGGGGAGTGAGCAGTTCTTC. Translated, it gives CASGSGPGSEQFF.

Here the CDR3 DNA reads TGTGCCAGCAGTGAACGAGACTTGGGAGGGACAGGGAATCAGCCCCAGCATTTT. Translating it yields CASSERDLGGTGNQPQHF. The chain is built from TRBV6-1 and TRBJ1-5, with 9 positions matching TRBD1. Trimming took 2 bases from V and 4 from J; bases not matched to a gene: 12. Germline lookup yields CDR1 MNHNS and CDR2 SASEGT. This CDR3 has 18 amino acids.

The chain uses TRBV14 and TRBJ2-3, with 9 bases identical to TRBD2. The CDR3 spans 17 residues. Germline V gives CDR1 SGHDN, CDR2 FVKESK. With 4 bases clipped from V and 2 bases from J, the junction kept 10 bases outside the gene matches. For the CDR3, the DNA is TGTGCCAGCAGCCTCCCACTTGGCGGGGGGGCCACAGATACGCAGTATTTT. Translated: CASSLPLGGGATDTQYF.

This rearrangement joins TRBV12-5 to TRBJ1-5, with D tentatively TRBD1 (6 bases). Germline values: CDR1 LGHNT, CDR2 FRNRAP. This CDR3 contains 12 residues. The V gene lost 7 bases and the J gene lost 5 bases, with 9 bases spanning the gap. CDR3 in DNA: TGTGCTAGTGCAGGGGATTATCAGCCCCAGCATTTT. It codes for CASAGDYQPQHF.

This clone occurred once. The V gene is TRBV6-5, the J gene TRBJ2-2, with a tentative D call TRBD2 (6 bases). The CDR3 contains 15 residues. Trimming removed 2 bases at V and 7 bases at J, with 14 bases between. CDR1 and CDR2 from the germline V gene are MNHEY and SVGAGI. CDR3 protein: CASSYGRQPNGELFF. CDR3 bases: TGTGCCAGCAGTTACGGGAGGCAGCCGAACGGGGAGCTGTTTTTT.

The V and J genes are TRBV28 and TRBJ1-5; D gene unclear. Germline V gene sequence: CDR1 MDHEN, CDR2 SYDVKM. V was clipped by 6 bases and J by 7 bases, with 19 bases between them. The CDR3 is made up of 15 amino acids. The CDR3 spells CASSLSGDADQPQHF. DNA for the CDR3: TGTGCCAGCAGCCTCAGCGGCGACGCGGACCAGCCCCAGCATTTT.

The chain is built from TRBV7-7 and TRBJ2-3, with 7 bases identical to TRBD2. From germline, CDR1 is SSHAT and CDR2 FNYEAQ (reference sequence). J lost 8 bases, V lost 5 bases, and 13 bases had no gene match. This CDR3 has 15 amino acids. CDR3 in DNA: TGTGCCAGCAGCCGTGGGATAGCGGGCTCGGGTACGCAGTATTTT. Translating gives CASSRGIAGSGTQYF.

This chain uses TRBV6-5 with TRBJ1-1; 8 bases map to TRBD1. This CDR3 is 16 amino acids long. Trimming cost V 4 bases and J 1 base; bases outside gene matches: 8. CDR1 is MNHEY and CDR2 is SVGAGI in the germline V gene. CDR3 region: CASSSDRGRGNTEAFF. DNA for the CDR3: TGTGCCAGCAGTTCCGACAGGGGAAGAGGGAACACTGAAGCTTTCTTT.

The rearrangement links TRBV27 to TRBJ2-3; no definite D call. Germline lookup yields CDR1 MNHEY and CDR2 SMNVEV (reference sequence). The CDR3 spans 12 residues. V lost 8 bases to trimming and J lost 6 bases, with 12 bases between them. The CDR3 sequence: CASGWRADTQYF. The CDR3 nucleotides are TGTGCCAGCGGATGGAGAGCCGATACGCAGTATTTT.

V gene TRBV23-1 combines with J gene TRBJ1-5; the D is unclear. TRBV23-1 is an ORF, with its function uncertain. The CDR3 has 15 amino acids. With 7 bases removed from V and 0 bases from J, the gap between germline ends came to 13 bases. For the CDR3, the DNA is TGCGCCAGCAATCACCGGTGTTATAGCAATCAGCCCCAGCATTTT. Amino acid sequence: CASNHRCYSNQPQHF.

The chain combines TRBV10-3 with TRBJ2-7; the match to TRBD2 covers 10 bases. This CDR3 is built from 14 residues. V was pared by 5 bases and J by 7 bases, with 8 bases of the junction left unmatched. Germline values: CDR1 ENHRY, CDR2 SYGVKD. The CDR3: CAISRLAGEREQYF. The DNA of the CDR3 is TGTGCCATCAGTCGTCTAGCGGGAGAAAGAGAGCAGTACTTC.

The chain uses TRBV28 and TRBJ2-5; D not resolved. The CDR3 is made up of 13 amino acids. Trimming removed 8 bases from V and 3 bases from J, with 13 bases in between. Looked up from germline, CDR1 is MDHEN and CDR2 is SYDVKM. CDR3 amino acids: CASAKPGEETQYF. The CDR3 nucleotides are TGTGCCAGCGCCAAGCCGGGTGAAGAGACCCAGTACTTC.

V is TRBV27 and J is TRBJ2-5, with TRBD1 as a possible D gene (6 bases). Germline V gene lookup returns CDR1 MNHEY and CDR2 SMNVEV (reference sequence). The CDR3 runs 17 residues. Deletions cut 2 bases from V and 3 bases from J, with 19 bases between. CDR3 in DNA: TGTGCCAGCAGTTTAGGGGTAACCGGGACACTGAAAGAGACCCAGTACTTC. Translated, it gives CASSLGVTGTLKETQYF.

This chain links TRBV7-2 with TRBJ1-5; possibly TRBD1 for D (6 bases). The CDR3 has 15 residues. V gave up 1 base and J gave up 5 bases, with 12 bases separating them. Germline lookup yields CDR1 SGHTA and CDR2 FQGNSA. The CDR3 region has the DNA TGTGCCAGCAGCTTAGTAGACAGGCTCGATCAGCCCCAGCATTTT. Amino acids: CASSLVDRLDQPQHF.

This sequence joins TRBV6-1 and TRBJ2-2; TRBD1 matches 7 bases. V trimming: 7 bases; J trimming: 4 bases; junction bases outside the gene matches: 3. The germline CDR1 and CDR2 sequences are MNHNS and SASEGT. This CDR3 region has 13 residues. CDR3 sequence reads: CASNRGTTGELFF. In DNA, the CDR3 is TGTGCCAGCAACAGGGGTACCACCGGGGAGCTGTTTTTT.

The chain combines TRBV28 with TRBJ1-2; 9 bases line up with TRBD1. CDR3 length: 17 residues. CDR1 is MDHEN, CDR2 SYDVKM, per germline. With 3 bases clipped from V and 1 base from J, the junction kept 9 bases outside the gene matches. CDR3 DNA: TGTGCCAGCAGTTTCAACCAGGGGACAGGGTTTAACTATGGCTACACCTTC. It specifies CASSFNQGTGFNYGYTF.